Below are 9 T cell receptor beta chains sequenced from a single sample in a study of cytomegalovirus exposure and HLA in healthy donors. Researchers ran the PCR with 60 Vbeta and 13 Jbeta primers. Only in-frame clones appear in the TCRdb table, and some are missing; sequencing was by immunoSEQ multiplex PCR. The sample carries 200,000 to 250,000 clones, over 65% recorded once. Sequenced material: PBMCs. These receptors all stem from a young man in good health and CMV-seronegative.

The chain employs TRBV9 and TRBJ2-7; D might be TRBD2 (7 bases). V was shortened by 3 bases and J by 4 bases, with 17 bases between the two germline ends. Germline CDR1 reads SGDLS; CDR2 reads YYNGEE. The CDR3 runs to 15 residues. Here the CDR3 reads CASSEGGAGVYEQYF. In nucleotides, the CDR3 is TGTGCCAGCAGCGAGGGGGGGGCCGGGGTATACGAGCAGTACTTC. Full variable domain (rest looked up from reference TRBV9 and TRBJ2-7): DSGVTQTPKHLITATGQRVTLRCSPRSGDLSVYWYQQSLDQGLQFLIQYYNGEERAKGNILERFSAQQFPDLHSELNLSSLELGDSALYFCASSEGGAGVYEQYFGPGTRLTVT.

The rearrangement links TRBV6-1 to TRBJ2-2; TRBD1 aligns across 8 bases. Germline trimming cut 2 bases from V and 13 bases from J; bases unmatched to any gene: 6. The CDR3 consists of 13 residues. CDR1 is MNHNS and CDR2 is SASEGT in the germline V gene. The CDR3 sequence is CASSERDRMALFF. The CDR3 DNA follows: TGTGCCAGCAGTGAACGGGACAGGATGGCGCTGTTTTTT.

The chain employs TRBV9 and TRBJ1-5; the D is unclear. The V gene's germline CDR1 is SGDLS and CDR2 YYNGEE. V lost 4 bases and J lost 5, with 10 bases in between. This CDR3 is 13 amino acids long. Here the CDR3 reads CASSPHPDQPQHF. As DNA, the CDR3 is TGTGCCAGCAGCCCCCACCCGGATCAGCCCCAGCATTTT.

The chain combines TRBV10-2 with TRBJ2-7; D might be TRBD2 (5 bases). The germline V and J ends were trimmed by 7 bases and 3 bases, with 19 bases remaining between them. The CDR3 runs to 15 residues. Germline CDR1 reads WSHSY; CDR2 reads SAAADI. CDR3 residues: CASTDRPVGNYEQYF. The CDR3 nucleotides read TGCGCCAGCACGGACCGGCCTGTCGGGAACTACGAGCAGTACTTC.

This chain joins TRBV4-1 and TRBJ1-1, with D hard to call. With 3 bases removed from V and 7 bases from J, the gap between germline ends came to 12 bases. The CDR3 loop spans 13 amino acids. CDR1 is MGHRA and CDR2 is YSYEKL in the germline V gene. The CDR3 DNA follows: TGCGCCAGCAGCCATTCGGGAGGCCTTGAAGCTTTCTTT. Amino acids: CASSHSGGLEAFF.

As concerns this clone: This sample includes further DNA sequences coding for the same CDR3. V gene TRBV6-1 combines with J gene TRBJ1-2, with 10 nucleotides matching TRBD1. Germline loops: CDR1 MNHNS, CDR2 SASEGT. The CDR3 has 14 amino acids. Unmatched junction bases numbered 4, after V lost 1 base and J lost 8 bases. Here the CDR3 DNA reads TGTGCCAGCAGTGAAGGGACAGGGGGAAGGGGCTACACCTTC. It yields the protein CASSEGTGGRGYTF.

The chain recombines TRBV6-6 with TRBJ2-7; 10 nucleotides line up with TRBD1. The CDR3 runs 15 residues. The germline V gene has CDR1 MNHNY and CDR2 SVGAGI (reference sequence). Trimming at V came to 7 bases and at J to 4 bases, leaving 10 bases not matched to a gene. The chain's CDR3 is CASTQGGQGKYEQYF. CDR3 DNA: TGTGCCAGCACCCAAGGGGGACAGGGGAAATACGAGCAGTACTTC.

The V call is TRBV5-1, the J call TRBJ2-3; D remains ambiguous. This CDR3 comprises 14 residues. The germline CDR1 and CDR2 sequences are SGHRS and YFSETQ. The ends were cut back, 0 bases at V and 6 bases at J, with 11 bases in the middle. CDR3 sequence (DNA): TGCGCCAGCAGCTTGGGACTTAGAGCTGATACGCAGTATTTT. This sequence encodes CASSLGLRADTQYF.

The gene calls are TRBV7-2 and TRBJ2-7; 7 positions match TRBD1. With 5 bases clipped from V and 0 bases from J, the junction kept 13 bases outside the gene matches. The CDR3 sequence is 17 residues long. Germline lookup yields CDR1 SGHTA and CDR2 FQGNSA. In DNA form, the CDR3 reads TGTGCCAGCAGCCGAACCTCGTTACAGGGGATCTCCTACGAGCAGTACTTC. Translated, it gives CASSRTSLQGISYEQYF. Based on the CDR3 plus reference TRBV7-2 and TRBJ2-7, the full variable domain is GAGVSQSPSNKVTEKGKDVELRCDPISGHTALYWYRQSLGQGLEFLIYFQGNSAPDKSGLPSDRFSAERTGGSVSTLTIQRTQQEDSAVYLCASSRTSLQGISYEQYFGPGTRLTVT.